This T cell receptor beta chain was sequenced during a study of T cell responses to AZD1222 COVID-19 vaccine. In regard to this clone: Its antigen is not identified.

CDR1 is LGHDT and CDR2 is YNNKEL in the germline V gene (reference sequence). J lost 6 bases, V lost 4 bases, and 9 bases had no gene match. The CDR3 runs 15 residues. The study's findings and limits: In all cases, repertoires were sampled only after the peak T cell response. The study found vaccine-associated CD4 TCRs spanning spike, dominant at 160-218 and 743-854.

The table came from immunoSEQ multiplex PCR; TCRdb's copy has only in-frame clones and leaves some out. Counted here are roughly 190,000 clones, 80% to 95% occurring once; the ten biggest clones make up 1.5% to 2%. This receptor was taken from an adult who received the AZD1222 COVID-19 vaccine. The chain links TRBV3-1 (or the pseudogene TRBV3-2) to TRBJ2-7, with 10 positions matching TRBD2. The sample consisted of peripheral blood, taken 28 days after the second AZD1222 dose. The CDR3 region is CASSPLASGRGEQYF. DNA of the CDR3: TGTGCCAGCAGCCCCCTGGCTAGCGGGAGAGGCGAGCAGTACTTC.